A selection of T cell receptor beta chains follows, all from one sample in a study of spatial heterogeneity in lung cancer. From the 5' RACE reads, TCRdb called clonotypes with MiXCR, one entry per CDR3 protein. The sample comprises 7,000 to 10,000 distinct CDR3 sequences, about 2.7% of which are singletons, and roughly 15% rests with the top ten. The material sequenced was lung tumor tissue, taken at surgery. The receptors here all came from a male donor with early-stage non-small cell lung cancer. Each CDR3 is given with its conserved first and last residue. Each record gives: CDR3 protein, CDR3 DNA, clone size, J gene, V gene, D gene. A D gene is named only where the DNA matches it firmly. Rows may omit the clone size; those that give it use once, few, many or a size class.

CASSTSVGPTGQPQHF | TGTGCCAGTAGTACCAGTGTGGGGCCCACGGGGCAGCCCCAGCATTTT | many | TRBJ1-5 | TRBV19 | NA
CASSGHDRGGTEAFF | TGTGCCAGCAGCGGGCACGACAGGGGAGGGACTGAAGCTTTCTTT | many | TRBJ1-1 | TRBV11-2 | TRBD1
CASSSGLRRSYEQYF | TGTGCCAGCAGCTCGGGACTGAGAAGATCCTACGAGCAGTACTTC | many | TRBJ2-7 | TRBV7-6 | NA
CASSLWAMDIGSYNSPLHF | TGCGCCAGCAGCTTGTGGGCTATGGACATCGGGTCCTATAATTCACCCCTCCACTTT | many | TRBJ1-6 | TRBV5-1 | NA
CATSDLPSGGDTQYF | TGTGCCACCAGTGATTTGCCGAGCGGGGGGGATACGCAGTATTTT | many | TRBJ2-3 | TRBV24-1 | TRBD2
CASSLWGTGELFF | TGTGCCAGCAGCTTGTGGGGGACCGGGGAGCTGTTTTTT | many | TRBJ2-2 | TRBV5-4 | NA
CSARDPLGQGDQPQHF | TGCAGTGCTAGAGATCCCCTCGGACAGGGGGATCAGCCCCAGCATTTT | many | TRBJ1-5 | TRBV20-1 | TRBD1
CASSYPATGEVQPQHF | TGTGCCAGCAGTTACCCGGCGACAGGGGAGGTTCAGCCCCAGCATTTT | medium-sized | TRBJ1-5 | TRBV6-6 | TRBD1
CASSPSGANVLTF | TGTGCCAGCAGCCCATCTGGGGCCAACGTCCTGACTTTC | few | TRBJ2-6 | TRBV16 | NA
CASSLETSVTSTDTQYF | TGTGCCAGCAGCTTGGAAACCAGTGTCACTAGCACAGATACGCAGTATTTT | many | TRBJ2-3 | TRBV5-6 | NA
CASSPGIEREAFF | TGTGCCAGCAGCCCTGGGATAGAGAGGGAAGCTTTCTTT | medium-sized | TRBJ1-1 | TRBV11-3 | NA
CASSRVTGANVLTF | TGTGCCAGCAGCCGGGTGACTGGGGCCAACGTCCTGACTTTC | many | TRBJ2-6 | TRBV7-9 | NA
CASSLGGWNEQFF | TGTGCCAGCAGTTTAGGGGGCTGGAATGAGCAGTTCTTC | many | TRBJ2-1 | TRBV28 | NA
CASSTGQVFNYGYTF | TGTGCCAGCAGCACGGGACAGGTCTTTAACTATGGCTACACCTTC | medium-sized | TRBJ1-2 | TRBV3-1 | TRBD1
CSATPDRGGETQYF | TGCAGTGCAACCCCGGACAGGGGGGGTGAGACCCAGTACTTC | many | TRBJ2-5 | TRBV20-1 | TRBD1
CASSFPSGSYEQYF | TGTGCCAGCAGCTTCCCTTCAGGATCCTACGAGCAGTACTTC | NA | TRBJ2-7 | TRBV11-2 | NA
CASSLYTGRYEQYF | TGTGCCAGCAGCTTATATACGGGACGGTACGAGCAGTACTTC | many | TRBJ2-7 | TRBV7-6 | NA
CASSLGGAGANVLTF | TGTGCCAGCAGCTTAGGGGGCGCTGGGGCCAACGTCCTGACTTTC | medium-sized | TRBJ2-6 | TRBV11-2 | NA
CGTSGGANTGELFF | TGCGGGACTAGCGGGGGGGCAAACACCGGGGAGCTGTTTTTT | many | TRBJ2-2 | TRBV28 | TRBD2
CASSFAGTANYGYTF | TGTGCCAGCAGTTTCGCCGGGACAGCCAACTATGGCTACACCTTC | many | TRBJ1-2 | TRBV28 | TRBD1
CASSSQETQYF | TGCGCCAGCAGTAGCCAAGAGACCCAGTACTTC | medium-sized | TRBJ2-5 | TRBV5-1 | NA
CASQAEGSGAGTEAFF | TGCGCCAGCCAAGCTGAGGGGTCCGGGGCGGGCACTGAAGCTTTCTTT | medium-sized | TRBJ1-1 | TRBV5-1 | NA
CASSPFPGGQETQYF | TGTGCCAGCAGTCCCTTCCCCGGCGGGCAAGAGACCCAGTACTTC | many | TRBJ2-5 | TRBV12-3/TRBV12-4 | NA
CASSFVRIGQGLGTDTQYF | TGTGCCAGCAGCTTTGTCCGAATCGGACAGGGGTTAGGCACAGATACGCAGTATTTT | many | TRBJ2-3 | TRBV5-6 | TRBD1
CASSQEGNEQYF | TGCGCCAGCAGCCAAGAAGGCAACGAGCAGTACTTC | many | TRBJ2-7 | TRBV4-1 | NA
CASSTFPQGPQHF | TGTGCCAGTAGTACCTTTCCGCAAGGACCCCAGCATTTT | many | TRBJ1-5 | TRBV19 | NA
CASSSGNPYEQYF | TGTGCCAGCAGTTCAGGGAATCCCTACGAGCAGTACTTC | many | TRBJ2-7 | TRBV27 | NA
CASSTSKDKKYF | TGTGCCAGCAGTACTAGCAAAGATAAGAAGTATTTT | NA | TRBJ2-3 | TRBV6-5 | NA
CASSLLEKRGSDTQYF | TGTGCCAGCAGCTTATTGGAAAAGCGGGGGTCAGATACGCAGTATTTT | medium-sized | TRBJ2-3 | TRBV5-4 | TRBD2
CASSLFEAGELFF | TGTGCCAGCAGCTTATTTGAGGCCGGGGAGCTGTTTTTT | many | TRBJ2-2 | TRBV7-2 | NA
CASSDRANQPQHF | TGTGCCAGCAGCGACAGGGCCAATCAGCCCCAGCATTTT | medium-sized | TRBJ1-5 | TRBV6-2/TRBV6-3 | TRBD1
CASSEFRDRGHASGYTF | TGCGCCAGCAGTGAGTTCCGGGACAGGGGCCACGCGAGTGGCTACACCTTC | many | TRBJ1-2 | TRBV10-2 | TRBD1
CASSLELGPYGYTF | TGCGCCAGCAGCTTGGAGCTGGGTCCCTATGGCTACACCTTC | many | TRBJ1-2 | TRBV5-1 | NA
CASSERGLDIYEQYF | TGTGCCAGCAGTGAACGAGGGTTGGACATCTACGAGCAGTACTTC | many | TRBJ2-7 | TRBV2 | NA
CASSSTGRQEAFF | TGTGCCAGTAGTTCGACAGGGCGACAAGAAGCTTTCTTT | many | TRBJ1-1 | TRBV19 | TRBD1
CAISTGQAINEKLFF | TGTGCCATCAGCACGGGACAGGCGATAAATGAAAAACTGTTTTTT | medium-sized | TRBJ1-4 | TRBV10-3 | TRBD1
CASSLSRLNTEAFF | TGTGCCAGCAGCTTATCCCGGTTGAACACTGAAGCTTTCTTT | medium-sized | TRBJ1-1 | TRBV11-2 | NA
CASSDWNTEAFF | TGTGCCAGCAGTGATTGGAACACTGAAGCTTTCTTT | large | TRBJ1-1 | TRBV6-5 | NA
CSVPNRRSSYEQYF | TGCAGCGTTCCTAACCGACGGAGCTCCTACGAGCAGTACTTC | many | TRBJ2-7 | TRBV29-1 | NA
CASSLMSASGANVLTF | TGTGCCAGCAGCTTAATGAGCGCTTCAGGGGCCAACGTCCTGACTTTC | many | TRBJ2-6 | TRBV7-9 | NA
CASSSTKGAGHEQYF | TGTGCCAGCAGCTCCACTAAGGGGGCCGGCCACGAGCAGTACTTC | medium-sized | TRBJ2-7 | TRBV25-1 | TRBD1
CASSHETGELFF | TGTGCCAGCAGCCATGAAACCGGGGAGCTGTTTTTT | many | TRBJ2-2 | TRBV4-2 | NA
CASSGSGVGTDTQYF | TGTGCCAGCAGTGGTAGCGGGGTCGGGACAGATACGCAGTATTTT | many | TRBJ2-3 | TRBV12-3/TRBV12-4 | TRBD2
CATRQSGGQETQYF | TGTGCCACCAGGCAAAGCGGGGGGCAAGAGACCCAGTACTTC | many | TRBJ2-5 | TRBV24-1 | TRBD2
CASSHELTNTGELFF | TGTGCCAGCAGTCACGAACTTACGAACACCGGGGAGCTGTTTTTT | medium-sized | TRBJ2-2 | TRBV7-2 | NA
CAWRVNEQFF | TGTGCCTGGAGGGTGAATGAGCAGTTCTTC | medium-sized | TRBJ2-1 | TRBV30 | NA
CATEGQGGNEQFF | TGTGCCACCGAAGGACAGGGGGGTAATGAGCAGTTCTTC | many | TRBJ2-1 | TRBV19 | TRBD1
CASSVRTALGAGELFF | TGTGCCAGCAGCGTAAGGACAGCATTGGGCGCCGGGGAGCTGTTTTTT | many | TRBJ2-2 | TRBV21-1 | NA
CASSYSSQGGAEAFF | TGTGCCAGCAGTTACTCGAGTCAGGGTGGCGCTGAAGCTTTCTTT | medium-sized | TRBJ1-1 | TRBV6-5 | NA
CASSQDRLAAGNEQFF | TGCGCCAGCAGCCAAGATCGACTAGCGGCGGGCAATGAGCAGTTCTTC | NA | TRBJ2-1 | TRBV4-3 | TRBD2
CASSPGTGVFQETQYF | TGTGCCAGCAGCCCGGGGACAGGGGTATTCCAAGAGACCCAGTACTTC | many | TRBJ2-5 | TRBV7-9 | TRBD1
CASSWAGGQETQYF | TGTGCCAGCAGTTGGGCCGGGGGCCAAGAGACCCAGTACTTC | many | TRBJ2-5 | TRBV27 | NA
CASSLDSQETQYF | TGCGCCAGCAGCTTGGACAGCCAAGAGACCCAGTACTTC | many | TRBJ2-5 | TRBV5-1 | NA
CASSDLGTSLLGQETQYF | TGTGCCAGCAGTGATTTGGGAACTAGCCTCTTAGGGCAAGAGACCCAGTACTTC | many | TRBJ2-5 | TRBV25-1 | NA
CASSLEWATNEKLFF | TGTGCCAGCAGCTTAGAATGGGCAACTAATGAAAAACTGTTTTTT | medium-sized | TRBJ1-4 | TRBV11-2 | NA
CASSATLGSTDTQYF | TGTGCCAGCAGTGCCACCCTTGGTTCTACAGATACGCAGTATTTT | many | TRBJ2-3 | TRBV6-1 | NA
CASSPKGTEAFF | TGTGCCAGCAGCCCAAAGGGCACTGAAGCTTTCTTT | many | TRBJ1-1 | TRBV27 | NA
CASSLSGGTYNEQFF | TGTGCCAGCAGCTTAAGCGGGGGAACCTACAATGAGCAGTTCTTC | many | TRBJ2-1 | TRBV7-2 | TRBD2
CASSKDTSNTGELFF | TGCGCCAGCAGCAAGGACACCTCGAACACCGGGGAGCTGTTTTTT | many | TRBJ2-2 | TRBV5-1 | NA
CASSVVPGDQMAFF | TGTGCCAGCAGCGTAGTTCCAGGGGACCAGATGGCTTTCTTT | many | TRBJ1-1 | TRBV9 | NA